A selection of T cell receptor beta chains follows, all from one sample in a study of CD8+ T cells in alopecia areata. Libraries were prepared by immunoSEQ multiplex PCR; TCRdb keeps only in-frame clonotypes and omits some of them. The sample has 150,000 to 200,000 clones, about three fifths seen once; the top ten hold roughly an eighth. The specimen was CD8+ T cells sorted from blood, collected at week 24, from a patient treated with tofacitinib. Every receptor here comes from a human donor with alopecia areata. Both conserved end residues are trimmed from each CDR3. The size field is filled for only some rows; it gives once, few, many or a size class.

j_gene: TRBJ2-7; v_gene: TRBV4-1; abundance: -; len: 13; CDR3aa: ASSQLRRGPYEQY
j_gene: TRBJ2-7; v_gene: TRBV29-1; abundance: -; len: 9; CDR3aa: SVEADYEQY
j_gene: TRBJ1-3; v_gene: TRBV25-1; abundance: -; len: 12; CDR3aa: ASSDGGSGNTIY
j_gene: TRBJ2-4; v_gene: TRBV11-2; abundance: -; len: 13; CDR3aa: ASSPRDRTLDIQY
j_gene: TRBJ2-4; v_gene: TRBV5-1; abundance: -; len: 11; CDR3aa: ASSLPGTNIQY
j_gene: TRBJ1-2; v_gene: TRBV7-9; abundance: -; len: 11; CDR3aa: ASSLRVEDGYT
j_gene: TRBJ2-1; v_gene: TRBV7-9; abundance: -; len: 14; CDR3aa: ASGLGPLTEYNEQF
j_gene: TRBJ2-3; v_gene: TRBV4-1; abundance: few; len: 13; CDR3aa: ASSHSSGSTDTQY
j_gene: TRBJ1-2; v_gene: TRBV6-5; abundance: few; len: 12; CDR3aa: ASSYSQGLGGYT
j_gene: TRBJ2-1; v_gene: TRBV13; abundance: -; len: 12; CDR3aa: ASSPTTRVNEQF
j_gene: TRBJ2-7; v_gene: TRBV23-1; abundance: once; len: 11; CDR3aa: ASSPGHTFEQY
j_gene: TRBJ1-4; v_gene: TRBV19; abundance: -; len: 11; CDR3aa: ASSMELREKLF
j_gene: TRBJ2-3; v_gene: TRBV6-5; abundance: -; len: 13; CDR3aa: ASSYGWTGTDTQY
j_gene: TRBJ2-5; v_gene: TRBV7-2; abundance: -; len: 13; CDR3aa: ASRLGGALVETQY
j_gene: TRBJ1-2; v_gene: TRBV7-2; abundance: -; len: 11; CDR3aa: ASSLGDDYGYT
j_gene: TRBJ1-1; v_gene: TRBV27; abundance: -; len: 11; CDR3aa: ASIGRTNTEAF
j_gene: TRBJ2-7; v_gene: TRBV5-1; abundance: -; len: 15; CDR3aa: ASTPEASGGPHYEQY
j_gene: TRBJ2-5; v_gene: TRBV5-1; abundance: -; len: 16; CDR3aa: ASSLAWGRVDLEETQY
j_gene: TRBJ2-5; v_gene: TRBV30; abundance: -; len: 12; CDR3aa: AWRGQGAQETQY
j_gene: TRBJ1-2; v_gene: TRBV4-1; abundance: -; len: 13; CDR3aa: ASSQDVTGLGGYT